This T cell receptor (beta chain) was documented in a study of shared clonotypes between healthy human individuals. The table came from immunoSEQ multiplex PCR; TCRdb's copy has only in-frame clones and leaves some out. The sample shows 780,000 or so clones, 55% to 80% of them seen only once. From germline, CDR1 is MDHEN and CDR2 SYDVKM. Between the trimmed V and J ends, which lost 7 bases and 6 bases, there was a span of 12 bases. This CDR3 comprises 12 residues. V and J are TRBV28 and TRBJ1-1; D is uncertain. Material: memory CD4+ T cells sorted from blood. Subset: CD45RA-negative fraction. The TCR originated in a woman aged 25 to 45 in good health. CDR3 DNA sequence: TGTGCCAGCACGGGTCCCCTAGCTGAAGCTTTCTTT. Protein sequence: CASTGPLAEAFF. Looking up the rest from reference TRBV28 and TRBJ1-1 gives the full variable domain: DVKVTQSSRYLVKRTGEKVFLECVQDMDHENMFWYRQDPGLGLRLIYFSYDVKMKEKGDIPEGYSVSREKKERFSLILESASTNQTSMYLCASTGPLAEAFFGQGTRLTVV.